This T cell receptor beta chain was recovered during a study of cytomegalovirus exposure and HLA in healthy donors. Turning to this clone: What it binds is unknown.

Study-wide findings and caveats: Per a later analysis, HLA-associated TCR beta chains showed more clonal expansion than other, equally common TCR beta chains. A later analysis linked a missense variant in DCLRE1C to the trimming of TCR beta V and J genes. Listed as cytomegalovirus-associated were 150 or so TCR beta chains.

Use of 60 Vbeta and 13 Jbeta primers characterized the PCR. Sequencing was performed with immunoSEQ multiplex PCR; in TCRdb, only in-frame clones are kept and a portion is missing. The data show about 150,000 clones, about four fifths seen once. CDR1 and CDR2 (germline): SQVTM, ANQGSEA. The CDR3 loop spans 12 amino acids. The V end was cut by 6 bases, the J end by 4 bases, with 11 bases between. V and J are TRBV29-1 and TRBJ2-3; a weak D match, TRBD2 (6 bases). The material sequenced was PBMCs. This TCR came from a man in his thirties or forties in good health and CMV-seropositive. The CDR3 coding sequence is TGCAGCGTGGACTCTAGCGCAGATACGCAGTATTTT. The encoded protein is CSVDSSADTQYF.